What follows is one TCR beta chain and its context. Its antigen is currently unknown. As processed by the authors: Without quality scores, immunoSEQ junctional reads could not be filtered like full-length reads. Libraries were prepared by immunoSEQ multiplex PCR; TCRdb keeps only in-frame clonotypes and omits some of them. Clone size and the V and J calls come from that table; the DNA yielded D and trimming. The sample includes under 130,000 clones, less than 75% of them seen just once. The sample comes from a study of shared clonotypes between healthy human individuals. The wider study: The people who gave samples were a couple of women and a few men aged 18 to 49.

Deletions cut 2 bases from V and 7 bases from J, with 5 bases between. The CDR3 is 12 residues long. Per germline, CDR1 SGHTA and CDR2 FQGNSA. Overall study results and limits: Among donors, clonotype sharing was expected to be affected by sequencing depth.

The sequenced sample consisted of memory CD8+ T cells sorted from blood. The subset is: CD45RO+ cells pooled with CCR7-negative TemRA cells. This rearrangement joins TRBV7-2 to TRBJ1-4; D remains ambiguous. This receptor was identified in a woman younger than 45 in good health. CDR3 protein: CASSLLGEKLFF. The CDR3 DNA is TGTGCCAGCAGCTTATTAGGTGAAAAACTGTTTTTT. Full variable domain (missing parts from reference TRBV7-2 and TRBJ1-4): GAGVSQSPSNKVTEKGKDVELRCDPISGHTALYWYRQSLGQGLEFLIYFQGNSAPDKSGLPSDRFSAERTGGSVSTLTIQRTQQEDSAVYLCASSLLGEKLFFGSGTQLSVL.